A single sample gave rise to the 16 T cell receptor beta chains below, sequenced in a study of T cells in Graves' hyperthyroidism and ophthalmopathy. The source material, RNA transcripts, was used to amplify TCR beta CDR3 regions. A first-round RT-PCR of the TCR CDR3 used the HTBI primer set. Each CDR3 protein is one row after TCRdb ran MiXCR on the multiplex PCR reads. Of 490,000 or so distinct CDR3 sequences listed, nearly 20% are singletons. Sequencing was carried out using blood. These receptors originate from a man in his forties or fifties with Graves' ophthalmopathy.

The table lists this clonotype with a few counts. In nucleotides, the CDR3 is TGCAGTTTACCCCGGACAGGGTCCGTCCAAGAGACCCAGTACTTC. This translates into CSLPRTGSVQETQYF. V usage is TRBV20-1 and J usage is TRBJ2-5; TRBD1 matches at 8 bases. The CDR3 loop spans 15 amino acids. Trimming at V came to 8 bases and at J to 1 base, leaving 12 bases not matched to a gene. Per germline, CDR1 DFQATT and CDR2 SNEGSKA (reference sequence).

V usage is TRBV20-1 and J usage is TRBJ2-2; 8 bases align to TRBD1. With V trimmed by 1 base and J by 5 bases, 18 bases remained unmatched. Germline CDR1 is DFQATT and CDR2 is SNEGSKA (reference sequence). This CDR3 has 19 amino acids. The CDR3 DNA is TGCAGTGCTAGAGCGTTACCCAGGGGGCCCGAGGGGATGACCGGGGAGCTGTTTTTT. This translates into CSARALPRGPEGMTGELFF.

This sequence joins TRBV5-1 and TRBJ2-3; D remains unclear. CDR1 and CDR2 (germline): SGHRS, YFSETQ. This CDR3 has 15 residues. V gave up 1 base and J gave up 1 base, with 10 bases separating them. CDR3 DNA sequence: TGCGCCAGCAGCTTGAGAGACTCAGGCACAGATACGCAGTATTTT. Its protein is CASSLRDSGTDTQYF.

This clonotype appeared many times. The V and J genes are TRBV4-1 and TRBJ2-7, with D perhaps matching TRBD1 (6 bases). CDR1 is MGHRA and CDR2 is YSYEKL in the germline V gene. With 4 bases removed from V and 6 bases from J, the gap between germline ends came to 10 bases. The CDR3 has 12 residues. The CDR3 spells CASSRRGSEQYF. The CDR3 DNA sequence: TGCGCCAGCAGCCGAAGGGGGAGCGAGCAGTACTTC.

A few counts support this clonotype. The chain couples TRBV19 to TRBJ1-1, with unresolved D. The CDR3 is 14 residues long. The germline V gene encodes CDR1 LNHDA and CDR2 SQIVND (reference sequence). V lost 3 bases and J 0 bases, leaving 8 bases between the germline ends. The CDR3 DNA is TGTGCCAGTAGTATCGCCGGGCTGAACACTGAAGCTTTCTTT. Amino acids: CASSIAGLNTEAFF.

This clonotype has at least ten counts. J is TRBJ1-5 and V is TRBV12-3 or TRBV12-4; 7 bases map to TRBD1. J was trimmed by 1 base and V by 5 bases; bases with no gene match: 5. CDR3 length equals 15 residues. The CDR3 is CASSAQGVSNQPQHF. CDR3 nucleotides: TGTGCCAGCAGTGCGCAGGGGGTGAGCAATCAGCCCCAGCATTTT.

The V call is TRBV7-2, the J call TRBJ2-6, with D perhaps matching TRBD2 (6 bases). The germline gives CDR1 SGHTA, CDR2 FQGNSA. Trimming removed 2 bases at V and 4 bases at J, with 21 bases between. The CDR3 has 19 amino acids. The DNA of the CDR3 is TGTGCCAGCAGCTTAATTTTAGGAGGGAGCTTTTACGGGGCCAACGTCCTGACTTTC. Translated: CASSLILGGSFYGANVLTF.

The rearrangement joins TRBV11-1 to TRBJ1-4, with a weak D call TRBD1 (6 bases). The V gene lost 6 bases and the J gene lost 8 bases, with 13 bases spanning the gap. This CDR3 has 13 amino acids. CDR1 SGHAT and CDR2 FQDESV come from the germline V gene (reference sequence). This CDR3 is CASRFAGEEKLFF. The CDR3 region has the DNA TGTGCCAGCAGGTTCGCAGGGGAGGAAAAACTGTTTTTT.

The CDR3 DNA follows: TGCGCCAGCAGCAAGAGGACTAGCGGGACCACCTACGAGCAGTACTTC. Its translation: CASSKRTSGTTYEQYF. This chain uses TRBV4-3 with TRBJ2-7; 12 nucleotides agree with TRBD2. With 5 bases clipped from V and 2 bases from J, the junction kept 7 bases outside the gene matches. The germline gives CDR1 LGHNA, CDR2 YSLEER. The CDR3 totals 16 residues.

This clonotype has a handful of counts. V and J are TRBV28 and TRBJ1-3, with a possible D match to TRBD1 (5 bases). V was shortened by 6 bases and J by 2 bases, with 20 bases between the two germline ends. Germline CDR1 MDHEN, CDR2 SYDVKM. The CDR3 totals 17 residues. CDR3 residues: CASSPYGGDSTGNTIYF. In DNA, the CDR3 is TGTGCCAGCAGCCCCTACGGGGGGGATTCTACTGGAAACACCATATATTTT.

This clonotype was seen a handful of times. The rearrangement links TRBV20-1 to TRBJ2-7; D is perhaps TRBD1 (6 bases). Germline CDR1 DFQATT, CDR2 SNEGSKA (reference sequence). The CDR3 totals 15 residues. The ends were cut back, 3 bases at V and 0 bases at J, with 15 bases in the middle. CDR3 region: CSARSNQGSSYEQYF. CDR3 bases: TGCAGTGCTAGGTCGAACCAGGGGTCCTCCTACGAGCAGTACTTC.

This chain uses TRBV5-1 with TRBJ2-1; 8 bases are a match to TRBD2. V lost 4 bases, J lost 4 bases, and 7 bases stayed unmatched. Per germline, CDR1 SGHRS and CDR2 YFSETQ. The CDR3 is 15 amino acids. The CDR3 spells CASSPATSGYNEQFF. The CDR3 coding sequence is TGCGCCAGCAGCCCTGCAACTAGCGGTTACAATGAGCAGTTCTTC.

The chain links TRBV18 to TRBJ2-5; D gene ambiguous. The V end was cut by 2 bases, the J end by 3 bases, with 7 bases between. The germline gives CDR1 KGHSH, CDR2 LQKENI. The CDR3 is made up of 13 amino acids. CDR3 sequence: CASSPNQKETQYF. The CDR3 nucleotides read TGTGCCAGCTCACCAAACCAAAAAGAGACCCAGTACTTC.

The rearrangement joins TRBV9 to TRBJ1-2; 9 nucleotides match TRBD1. With V trimmed by 4 bases and J by 6 bases, 7 bases remained unmatched. Germline lookup yields CDR1 SGDLS and CDR2 YYNGEE. The CDR3 extends over 14 amino acids. CDR3 sequence: CASSFTGTGNGYTF. CDR3 sequence (DNA): TGTGCCAGCAGCTTTACCGGGACAGGGAATGGCTACACCTTC.

A few counts support this clonotype. V gene TRBV6-1 combines with J gene TRBJ2-7, with 8 bases aligning to TRBD2. Trimming took 0 bases from V and 5 from J; bases not matched to a gene: 3. CDR1 is MNHNS, CDR2 SASEGT, per germline. CDR3 size: 14 residues. The CDR3 loop is CASSEASGTDEQYF. DNA for the CDR3: TGTGCCAGCAGTGAAGCTAGCGGGACGGACGAGCAGTACTTC.

This chain links TRBV5-1 with TRBJ2-7; no clear D. There are 12 residues in the CDR3. Trimming removed 2 bases at V and 7 bases at J, with 10 bases between. Germline V gives CDR1 SGHRS, CDR2 YFSETQ. CDR3 in DNA: TGCGCCAGCAGCTTTAGCCACGGTGAGCAGTACTTC. Protein product: CASSFSHGEQYF.